Listed below are T cell receptor beta chains from one sample, sequenced in a study of early T cells in non-severe SARS-CoV-2 infection. MiXCR, applied by TCRdb to the 5' RACE reads, yields one record per CDR3 protein. In the table there are under 85,000 distinct CDR3 sequences, 9.5% to 13% of which are singletons. The specimen was whole blood. All receptors come from an adult who was a healthcare worker with PCR-confirmed SARS-CoV-2 infection or an uninfected control (not recorded which). Both conserved end residues are part of each CDR3. The D gene is left open where the match is weak. Clone size is stated in some rows and not others, as once, few, many or a class when expanded.

TRBJ2-3	TRBV7-9	NA	NA	CASSLSSLATDTQYF	TGTGCCAGCAGCTTATCTTCACTAGCCACAGATACGCAGTATTTT
TRBJ2-5	TRBV12-3/TRBV12-4	medium-sized	NA	CASSLGETQYF	TGTGCCAGCAGCTTAGGAGAGACCCAGTACTTC
TRBJ2-3	TRBV24-1	many	NA	CATGSYRSEPDTQYF	TGTGCCACCGGATCCTACAGGTCCGAGCCAGATACGCAGTATTTT
TRBJ1-4	TRBV12-3/TRBV12-4	many	NA	CASSLFGEKLFF	TGTGCCAGCAGTTTATTTGGAGAAAAACTGTTTTTT
TRBJ2-7	TRBV5-4	few	TRBD1	CVSSRDRASYEQYF	TGTGTCAGCAGCAGGGACAGGGCTAGCTACGAGCAGTACTTC
TRBJ2-7	TRBV28	NA	NA	CASSYRDRSPYEQYF	TGTGCCAGCAGTTACAGGGACCGTAGCCCCTACGAGCAGTACTTC
TRBJ1-5	TRBV18	NA	TRBD1	CASARTGGDQPQHF	TGTGCCAGCGCCCGGACAGGGGGAGATCAGCCCCAGCATTTT
TRBJ1-6	TRBV12-3/TRBV12-4	few	NA	CASSWRLSSYNSPLHF	TGTGCCAGCAGCTGGCGGCTGAGCTCCTATAATTCACCCCTCCACTTT
TRBJ2-7	TRBV28	NA	TRBD1	CASSFGRGLSYEQYF	TGTGCCAGCAGTTTCGGCAGGGGGCTATCCTACGAGCAGTACTTC
TRBJ2-2	TRBV9	many	TRBD2	CASSRQTSGSAGELFF	TGTGCCAGCAGCCGTCAGACTAGCGGGAGTGCCGGGGAGCTGTTTTTT
TRBJ2-1	TRBV11-2	few	NA	CASSLGAGRGYNEQFF	TGTGCCAGCAGCTTAGGGGCAGGGCGGGGATACAATGAGCAGTTCTTC
TRBJ2-1	TRBV10-3	NA	TRBD2	CAIRGAAGVNEQFF	TGTGCCATCAGAGGTGCAGCGGGAGTCAATGAGCAGTTCTTC
TRBJ2-1	TRBV14	NA	NA	CASSPGPSSYNEQFF	TGTGCCAGCAGCCCTGGCCCCAGCTCCTACAATGAGCAGTTCTTC
TRBJ1-1	TRBV12-5	once	TRBD1	CASGTGVKTEAFF	TGTGCTAGTGGTACAGGGGTGAAAACTGAAGCTTTCTTT
TRBJ2-3	TRBV25-1	few	NA	CASSRVGTDTQYF	TGTGCCAGCAGTCGGGTAGGGACAGATACGCAGTATTTT
TRBJ2-3	TRBV29-1	few	NA	CSAPQGTDTQYF	TGCAGCGCCCCACAGGGAACAGATACGCAGTATTTT